The sequence of this T cell receptor (beta chain) was determined in a study of cytomegalovirus exposure and HLA in healthy donors. Study results and limitations: Analysis was carried out at a later point, and it linked a missense DCLRE1C variant to TCR beta V- and J-gene trimming. The study carried out a later analysis of TCR beta sequences. It associated about 15,000 of them with specific HLA alleles at a false discovery rate of 0.05. Many donors shared some public TCRs, even though most TCR sequences were rare. Relative to the approximately 670-donor mean, N-insertions were reportedly fewer in an Asian-associated ancestry cluster in a later analysis.

V was pared by 7 bases and J by 5 bases, with 17 bases between. This CDR3 has 14 amino acids. Germline V gives CDR1 MNHEY, CDR2 SVGAGI. Vbeta (60) and Jbeta (13) primers were used in the PCR. TCRdb's table, derived via immunoSEQ multiplex PCR, lists solely in-frame clones and lacks some. This sample carries around 150,000 clones, more than 70% of them seen once, and the ten largest clones take about 11%. This clone was detected a few times. Its antigen is undetermined. The chain couples TRBV6-5 to TRBJ1-1; D call uncertain. The TCR originated in a young man in good health and CMV-seropositive. The sequencing input was PBMCs. The CDR3 DNA is TGTGCCAGCACTAAACCAACGGGTAATACTGAAGCTTTCTTT. Translation: CASTKPTGNTEAFF.